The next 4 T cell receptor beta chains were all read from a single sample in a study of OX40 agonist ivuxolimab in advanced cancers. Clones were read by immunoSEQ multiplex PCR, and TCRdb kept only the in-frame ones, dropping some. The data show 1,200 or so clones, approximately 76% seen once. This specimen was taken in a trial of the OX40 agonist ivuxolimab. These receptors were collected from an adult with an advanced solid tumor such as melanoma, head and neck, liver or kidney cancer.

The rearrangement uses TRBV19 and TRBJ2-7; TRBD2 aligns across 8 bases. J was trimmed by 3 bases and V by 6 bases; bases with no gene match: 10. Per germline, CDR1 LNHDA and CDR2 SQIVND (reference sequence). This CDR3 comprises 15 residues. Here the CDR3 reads CASRRAGGEIYEQYF. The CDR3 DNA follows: TGTGCCAGTAGAAGGGCGGGGGGTGAGATCTACGAGCAGTACTTC.

CDR3 protein: CASSPGDGELFF. The CDR3 DNA reads as TGTGCCAGCTCACCAGGTGACGGGGAGCTGTTTTTT. The chain has TRBV18 and TRBJ2-2; D gene ambiguous. This CDR3 comprises 12 residues. Trimming left V 2 bases short and J 7 bases short, with 5 bases between. Germline assignment: CDR1 KGHSH and CDR2 LQKENI. The whole variable domain, filled in from reference TRBV18 and TRBJ2-2, reads NAGVMQNPRHLVRRRGQEARLRCSPMKGHSHVYWYRQLPEEGLKFMVYLQKENIIDESGMPKERFSAEFPKEGPSILRIQQVVRGDSAAYFCASSPGDGELFFGEGSRLTVL.

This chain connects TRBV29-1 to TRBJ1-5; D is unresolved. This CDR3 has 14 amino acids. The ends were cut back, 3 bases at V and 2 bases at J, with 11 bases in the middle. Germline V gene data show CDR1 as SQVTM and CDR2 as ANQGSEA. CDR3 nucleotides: TGCAGCGTTGACGTAGGGCAGGGCAATCAGCCCCAGCATTTT. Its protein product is CSVDVGQGNQPQHF.

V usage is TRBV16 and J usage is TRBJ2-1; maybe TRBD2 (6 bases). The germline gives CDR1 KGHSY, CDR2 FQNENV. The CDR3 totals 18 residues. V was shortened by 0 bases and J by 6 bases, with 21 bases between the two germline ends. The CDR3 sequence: CASSQSVASAGYSNEQFF. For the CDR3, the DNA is TGTGCCAGCAGCCAATCGGTCGCTTCTGCGGGATATTCCAATGAGCAGTTCTTC.